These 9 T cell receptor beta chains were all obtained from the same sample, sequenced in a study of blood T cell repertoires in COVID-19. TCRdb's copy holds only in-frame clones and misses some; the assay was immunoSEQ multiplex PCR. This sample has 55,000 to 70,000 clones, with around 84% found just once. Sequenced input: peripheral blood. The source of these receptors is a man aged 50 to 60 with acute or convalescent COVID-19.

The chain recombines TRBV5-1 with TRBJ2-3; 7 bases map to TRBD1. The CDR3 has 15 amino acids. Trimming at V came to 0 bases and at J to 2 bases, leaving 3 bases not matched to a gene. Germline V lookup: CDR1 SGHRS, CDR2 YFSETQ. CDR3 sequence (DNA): TGCGCCAGCAGCTTGGGACAGGGATCCACAGATACGCAGTATTTT. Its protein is CASSLGQGSTDTQYF.

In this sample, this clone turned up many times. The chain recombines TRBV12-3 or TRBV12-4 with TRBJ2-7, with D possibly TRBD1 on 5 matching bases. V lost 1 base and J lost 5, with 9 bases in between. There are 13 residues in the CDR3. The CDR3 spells CASSLGQWNEQYF. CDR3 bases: TGTGCCAGCAGTTTAGGACAGTGGAACGAGCAGTACTTC.

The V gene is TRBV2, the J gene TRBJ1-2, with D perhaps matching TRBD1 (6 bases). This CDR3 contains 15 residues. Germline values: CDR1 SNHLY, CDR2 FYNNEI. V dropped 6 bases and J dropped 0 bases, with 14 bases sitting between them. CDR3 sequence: CASRARQDSNYGYTF. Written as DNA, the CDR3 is TGTGCCAGCAGGGCCCGACAGGATTCTAACTATGGCTACACCTTC.

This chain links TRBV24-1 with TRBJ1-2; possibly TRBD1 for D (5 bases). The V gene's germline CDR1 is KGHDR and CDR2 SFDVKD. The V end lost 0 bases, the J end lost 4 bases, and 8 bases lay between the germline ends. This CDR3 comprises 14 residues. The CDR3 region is CATSDLGRVYGYTF. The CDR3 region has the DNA TGTGCCACCAGTGATTTGGGCAGGGTCTATGGCTACACCTTC.

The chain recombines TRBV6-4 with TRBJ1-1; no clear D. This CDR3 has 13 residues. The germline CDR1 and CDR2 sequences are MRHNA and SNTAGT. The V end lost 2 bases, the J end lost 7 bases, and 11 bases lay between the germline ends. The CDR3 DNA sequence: TGTGCCAGCAGTGACCCAACTACTCGTGAAGCTTTCTTT. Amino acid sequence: CASSDPTTREAFF.

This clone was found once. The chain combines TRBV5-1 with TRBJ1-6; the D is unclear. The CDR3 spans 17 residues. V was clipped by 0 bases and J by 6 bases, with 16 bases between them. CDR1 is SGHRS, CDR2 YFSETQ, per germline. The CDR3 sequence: CASSLGDGRRGNSPLHF. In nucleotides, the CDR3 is TGCGCCAGCAGCTTGGGTGATGGCCGACGCGGTAATTCACCCCTCCACTTT.

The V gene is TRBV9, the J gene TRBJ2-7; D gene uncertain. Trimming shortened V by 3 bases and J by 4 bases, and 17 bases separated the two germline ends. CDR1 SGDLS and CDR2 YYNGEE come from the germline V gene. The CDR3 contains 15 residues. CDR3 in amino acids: CASSASSSPTYEQYF. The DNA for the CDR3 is TGTGCCAGCAGCGCATCCTCTTCTCCAACATACGAGCAGTACTTC.

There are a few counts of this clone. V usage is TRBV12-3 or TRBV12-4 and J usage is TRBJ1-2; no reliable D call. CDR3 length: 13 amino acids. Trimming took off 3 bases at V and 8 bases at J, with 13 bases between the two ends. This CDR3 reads CASSFGGRSGYTF. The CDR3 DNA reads TGTGCCAGCAGTTTTGGTGGCAGGTCCGGCTACACCTTC.

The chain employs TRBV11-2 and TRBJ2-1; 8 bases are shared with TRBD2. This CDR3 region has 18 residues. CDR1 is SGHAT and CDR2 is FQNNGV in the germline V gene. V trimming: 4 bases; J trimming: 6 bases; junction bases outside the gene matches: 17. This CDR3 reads CASSWAQRVLAGANEQFF. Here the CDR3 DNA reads TGTGCCAGCAGCTGGGCACAACGGGTTCTAGCGGGTGCCAATGAGCAGTTCTTC.